Shown below are 21 T cell receptor beta chains from a single sample sequenced in a study of lymphopenia after photon versus proton radiotherapy. Libraries were prepared by immunoSEQ multiplex PCR; TCRdb keeps only in-frame clonotypes and omits some of them. The table lists approximately 45,000 clones, less than 90% of them singletons. The sample was peripheral blood, taken from a patient treated with photon-based radiotherapy. Receptors were obtained from a man aged 40-49 years with gastric cancer.

This chain links TRBV4-2 with TRBJ2-5; D may match TRBD1 or TRBD2 (6 bases each). CDR3 length: 17 residues. Trimming cost V 8 bases and J 2 bases, with 24 bases left between them. Germline assignment: CDR1 LGHNA and CDR2 YNFKEQ. In nucleotides, the CDR3 is TGTGCCAGCTGCCCCGGGGGCTATAATAATGCTCAAGAGACCCAGTACTTC. This sequence encodes CASCPGGYNNAQETQYF.

The chain recombines TRBV6-1 with TRBJ1-1; no firm D call. V was clipped by 8 bases and J by 1 base, with 8 bases between them. The germline CDR1 and CDR2 sequences are MNHNS and SASEGT. The CDR3 loop spans 12 amino acids. CDR3 region: CASVGPNTEAFF. The CDR3 nucleotides are TGTGCCAGCGTGGGCCCGAACACTGAAGCTTTCTTT.

V gene TRBV11-2 combines with J gene TRBJ2-5; the D gene is possibly TRBD1 (5 bases). CDR3 length: 14 amino acids. Germline CDR1 reads SGHAT; CDR2 reads FQNNGV. V was cut by 3 bases and J by 1 base, with 9 bases left in between. CDR3 sequence (DNA): TGTGCCAGCAGCTTGGGGCACGTCCAAGAGACCCAGTACTTC. Its translation: CASSLGHVQETQYF.

V is TRBV6-6 and J is TRBJ1-1; unclear D gene. The CDR3 runs to 13 residues. Trimming took 4 bases from V and 1 from J, leaving 7 bases between them. Germline V gene lookup returns CDR1 MNHNY and CDR2 SVGAGI (reference sequence). CDR3 amino acids: CASSSQANTEAFF. Written as DNA, the CDR3 is TGTGCCAGCAGTTCTCAGGCGAACACTGAAGCTTTCTTT.

The V gene is TRBV5-1, the J gene TRBJ2-3, with 11 bases aligning to TRBD2. This CDR3 has 15 residues. The ends lost 4 bases at V and 5 bases at J; junction bases unmatched: 6. The V gene's germline CDR1 is SGHRS and CDR2 YFSETQ. CDR3 residues: CASSPTSGGVDTQYF. The CDR3 DNA reads TGCGCCAGCAGCCCCACTAGCGGGGGAGTAGATACGCAGTATTTT.

This clone was found a few times. This chain connects TRBV15 to TRBJ2-7; D is unresolved. Germline CDR1 reads LNHNV; CDR2 reads YYDKDF (reference sequence). The CDR3 consists of 14 residues. Trimming left V 0 bases short and J 0 bases short, with 6 bases between. CDR3 DNA sequence: TGTGCCACCAGCAGAGAGGCCGTCTCCTACGAGCAGTACTTC. Its translation is CATSREAVSYEQYF.

CDR3 in amino acids: CASSQDGGGARTEAFF. In nucleotides, the CDR3 is TGCGCCAGCAGCCAAGATGGGGGGGGCGCGAGAACTGAAGCTTTCTTT. The chain links TRBV4-1 to TRBJ1-1, with D possibly being TRBD1 (6 bases). The germline gives CDR1 MGHRA, CDR2 YSYEKL. There are 16 residues in the CDR3. V lost 0 bases, J lost 5 bases, and 16 bases lay in between.

The chain carries TRBV5-1 and TRBJ2-7; TRBD1 aligns across 7 bases. With 5 bases clipped from V and 0 bases from J, the junction kept 5 bases outside the gene matches. Germline lookup yields CDR1 SGHRS and CDR2 YFSETQ. The CDR3 has 14 residues. CDR3 protein: CASSPGQSSYEQYF. As DNA, the CDR3 is TGCGCCAGCAGTCCGGGACAGAGCTCCTACGAGCAGTACTTC.

The V gene is TRBV5-4, the J gene TRBJ1-3; D gene ambiguous. This CDR3 has 15 residues. Trimming cost V 4 bases and J 0 bases, with 11 bases left between them. Germline V gives CDR1 SGHNT, CDR2 YYREEE (reference sequence). CDR3 nucleotides: TGTGCCAGCAGCAGGGTGGGCCGCTCTGGAAACACCATATATTTT. Amino acid sequence: CASSRVGRSGNTIYF.

V gene TRBV10-3 combines with J gene TRBJ1-4; D is unclear. Per the germline V gene, CDR1 is ENHRY and CDR2 is SYGVKD. The germline V and J ends were trimmed by 3 bases and 2 bases, with 1 base remaining between them. The CDR3 has 12 amino acids. The CDR3 region has the DNA TGTGCCATCAGTGATACTAATGAAAAACTGTTTTTT. It codes for CAISDTNEKLFF.

This chain connects TRBV28 to TRBJ1-1, with 11 bases lining up with TRBD1. Losses at the gene ends were 5 bases for V and 4 bases for J; bases not matched to a gene: 9. The CDR3 totals 16 residues. Germline lookup yields CDR1 MDHEN and CDR2 SYDVKM. The CDR3 loop is CASSLLGGQGGTEAFF. The CDR3 DNA reads as TGTGCCAGCAGTCTACTAGGGGGACAGGGGGGCACTGAAGCTTTCTTT.

This chain connects TRBV7-7 to TRBJ2-5; 7 positions agree with TRBD1. CDR3 size: 13 residues. The germline gives CDR1 SSHAT, CDR2 FNYEAQ (reference sequence). The trim removed 4 bases at V and 2 bases at J, leaving 1 base unmatched. DNA for the CDR3: TGTGCCAGCAGCTCCAGGGGGCAAGAGACCCAGTACTTC. As protein: CASSSRGQETQYF.

The V gene is TRBV18, the J gene TRBJ2-3, with 11 positions matching TRBD1. This CDR3 is built from 16 residues. Losses at the gene ends were 0 bases for V and 3 bases for J; bases not matched to a gene: 2. Germline V gene sequence: CDR1 KGHSH, CDR2 LQKENI. CDR3 in DNA: TGTGCCAGCTCACCACCAGGACAGGGGGCAACAGATACGCAGTATTTT. Translated, it gives CASSPPGQGATDTQYF.

The rearrangement uses TRBV5-1 and TRBJ2-7; a possible D gene is TRBD2 (6 bases). Germline V lookup: CDR1 SGHRS, CDR2 YFSETQ. The CDR3 contains 14 residues. Trimming removed 4 bases from V and 0 bases from J, with 11 bases in between. CDR3 nucleotide sequence: TGCGCCAGCAGCCCAGGACTAAACTCCTACGAGCAGTACTTC. Translated, it gives CASSPGLNSYEQYF. Variable domain in full (rest from reference TRBV5-1 and TRBJ2-7): KAGVTQTPRYLIKTRGQQVTLSCSPISGHRSVSWYQQTPGQGLQFLFEYFSETQRNKGNFPGRFSGRQFSNSRSEMNVSTLELGDSALYLCASSPGLNSYEQYFGPGTRLTVT.

In DNA, the CDR3 is TGCGCCAGCAGTGGGACTAGCCTGAATGAGCAGTTCTTC. The encoded protein is CASSGTSLNEQFF. The chain joins TRBV5-1 to TRBJ2-1; 9 bases align to TRBD2. CDR3 length: 13 amino acids. Germline assignment: CDR1 SGHRS and CDR2 YFSETQ. The ends lost 5 bases at V and 7 bases at J; junction bases unmatched: 4.

Only one count was recorded for this clone. The V and J genes are TRBV6-4 and TRBJ2-1, with D perhaps TRBD1 or TRBD2 (5 bases each). Germline V gene lookup returns CDR1 MRHNA and CDR2 SNTAGT. Trimming stripped 4 bases from V and 1 base from J, with 11 bases between. This CDR3 is built from 15 residues. CDR3 sequence: CASSATGRSYNEQFF. CDR3 sequence (DNA): TGTGCCAGCAGTGCAACGGGGCGTTCCTACAATGAGCAGTTCTTC.

The V call is TRBV7-2, the J call TRBJ2-4; D remains unclear. CDR3 size: 17 residues. V was cut by 5 bases and J by 0 bases, with 17 bases left in between. Germline V gene data show CDR1 as SGHTA and CDR2 as FQGNSA. The CDR3 is CASSGKGQSLAKNIQYF. CDR3 bases: TGTGCCAGCAGCGGGAAAGGGCAGAGTTTAGCCAAAAACATTCAGTACTTC.

The gene calls are TRBV19 and TRBJ1-4; 9 bases are a match to TRBD1. The CDR3 extends over 14 amino acids. Trimming took 5 bases from V and 6 from J; bases not matched to a gene: 4. Germline V CDR1 and CDR2: LNHDA, SQIVND (reference sequence). CDR3 nucleotide sequence: TGTGCCAGTAGTTCCCGGGACAGGGATGAAAAACTGTTTTTT. It encodes CASSSRDRDEKLFF.

V gene TRBV11-3 combines with J gene TRBJ1-1; TRBD1 matches 10 bases. The CDR3 runs 13 residues. The J segment lost 11 bases and the V segment lost 4 bases, leaving 7 bases of the junction unmatched. In germline, CDR1 is SGHNT, CDR2 YENEEA. CDR3 in amino acids: CASSSGQGRTAFF. The CDR3 DNA sequence: TGTGCCAGCAGCTCGGGACAGGGGCGGACGGCTTTCTTT.

The genes are TRBV2 and TRBJ2-1, with D hard to call. V was trimmed by 6 bases and J by 0 bases, leaving 12 bases between them. Germline V gene data show CDR1 as SNHLY and CDR2 as FYNNEI. This CDR3 is 15 amino acids long. This chain's CDR3 is CASRDHRGSYNEQFF. The CDR3 region has the DNA TGTGCCAGCAGGGACCACAGAGGCTCCTACAATGAGCAGTTCTTC.

V is TRBV30 and J is TRBJ1-3, with TRBD1 matching over 7 bases. Losses at the gene ends were 3 bases for V and 3 bases for J; bases not matched to a gene: 5. This CDR3 contains 14 residues. The germline gives CDR1 GTSNPN, CDR2 SVGIG (reference sequence). The chain's CDR3 is CAWSRGNSGNTIYF. The CDR3 coding sequence is TGTGCCTGGAGCAGGGGGAATAGTGGAAACACCATATATTTT.